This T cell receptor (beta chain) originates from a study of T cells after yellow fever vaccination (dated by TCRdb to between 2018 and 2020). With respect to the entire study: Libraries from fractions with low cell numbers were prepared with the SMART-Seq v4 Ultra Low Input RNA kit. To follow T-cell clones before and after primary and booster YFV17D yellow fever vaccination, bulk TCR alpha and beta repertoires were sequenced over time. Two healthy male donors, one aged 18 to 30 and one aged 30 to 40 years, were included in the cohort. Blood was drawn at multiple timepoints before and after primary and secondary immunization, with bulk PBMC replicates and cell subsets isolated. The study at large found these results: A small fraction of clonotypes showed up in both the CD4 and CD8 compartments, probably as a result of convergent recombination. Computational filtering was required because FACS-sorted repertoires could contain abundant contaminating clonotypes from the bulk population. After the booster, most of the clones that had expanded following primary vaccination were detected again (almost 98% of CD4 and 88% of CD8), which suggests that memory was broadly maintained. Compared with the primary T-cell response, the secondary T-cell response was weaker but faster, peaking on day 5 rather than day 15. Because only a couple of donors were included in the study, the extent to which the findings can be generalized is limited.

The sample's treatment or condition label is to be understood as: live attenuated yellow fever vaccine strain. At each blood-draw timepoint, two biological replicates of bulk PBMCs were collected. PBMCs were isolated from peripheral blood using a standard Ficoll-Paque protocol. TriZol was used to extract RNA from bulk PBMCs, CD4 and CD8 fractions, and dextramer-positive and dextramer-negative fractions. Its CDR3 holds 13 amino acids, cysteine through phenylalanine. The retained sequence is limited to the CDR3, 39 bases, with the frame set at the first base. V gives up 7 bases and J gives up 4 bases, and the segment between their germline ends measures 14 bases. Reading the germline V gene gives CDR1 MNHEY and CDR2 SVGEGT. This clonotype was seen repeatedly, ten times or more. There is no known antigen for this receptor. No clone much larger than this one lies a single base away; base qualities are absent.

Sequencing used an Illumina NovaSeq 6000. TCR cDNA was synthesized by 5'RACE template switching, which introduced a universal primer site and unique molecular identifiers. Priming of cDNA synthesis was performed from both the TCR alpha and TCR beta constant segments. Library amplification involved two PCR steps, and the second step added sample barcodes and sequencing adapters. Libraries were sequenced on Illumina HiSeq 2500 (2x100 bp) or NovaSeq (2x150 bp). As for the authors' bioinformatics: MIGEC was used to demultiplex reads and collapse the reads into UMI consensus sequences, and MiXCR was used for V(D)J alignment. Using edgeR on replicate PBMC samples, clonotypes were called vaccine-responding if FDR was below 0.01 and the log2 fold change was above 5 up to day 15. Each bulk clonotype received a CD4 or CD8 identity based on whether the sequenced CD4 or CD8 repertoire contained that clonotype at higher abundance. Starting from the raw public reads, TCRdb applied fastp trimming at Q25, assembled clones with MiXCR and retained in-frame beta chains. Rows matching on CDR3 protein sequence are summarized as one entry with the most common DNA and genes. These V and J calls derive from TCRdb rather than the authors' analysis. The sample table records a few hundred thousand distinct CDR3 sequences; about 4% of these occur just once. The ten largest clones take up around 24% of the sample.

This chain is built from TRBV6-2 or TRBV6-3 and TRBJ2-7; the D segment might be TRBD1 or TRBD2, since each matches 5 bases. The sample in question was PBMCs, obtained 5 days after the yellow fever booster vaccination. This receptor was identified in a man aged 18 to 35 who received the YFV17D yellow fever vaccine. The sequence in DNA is TGTGCCAGCAAAGGGACGCAGATTTACGAGCAGTACTTC. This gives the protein CASKGTQIYEQYF.